This T cell receptor (beta chain) was recovered during a study of blood T cell repertoires in COVID-19. Turning to the study itself: The United States, Italy and Spain were the sources of the acute and convalescent COVID-19 samples. Sources were T cells, B-cell-depleted T cells, or PBMCs; the material itself was cDNA or gDNA.

The CDR3 has 15 residues. Germline CDR1 reads ENHRY; CDR2 reads SYGVKD. J gave up 0 bases and V 6 bases, and 7 bases lay outside the gene matches. This study enrolled people aged roughly 18 to 90 from roughly 22 US geographic areas. Clinical history as reported by participants underpinned cohort assignment. Clones were sequenced by immunoSEQ multiplex PCR, and TCRdb holds only the in-frame ones, with some missing. The data hold under 250,000 clones, with about 82% observed a single time. In its sample, this clone was seen once. The TCR originated in a woman aged 45-59 years with acute COVID-19. Input material: PBMCs or T cells enriched from blood (not recorded which). The V and J genes are TRBV10-3 and TRBJ1-1, with 7 bases lining up with TRBD1. CDR3 sequence (DNA): TGTGCCATCAGCCAGGGGGAGTTAATGAACACTGAAGCTTTCTTT. Its protein is CAISQGELMNTEAFF.